The clone carrying this T cell receptor beta chain was seen at least ten times. Its antigen is currently unknown. This entry belongs to a study of T cell repertoires in cytomegalovirus infection. Study summary: Shared public TCR beta signatures pointed to both CMV infection and a matching HLA type. Points from the study as a whole: Dominant in the ex vivo response were TCR beta clonotypes restricted by HLA-C and specific for CMV. Carriers of CMV and the relevant HLA type were discriminated by public TCR beta frequency.

This CDR3 has 15 residues. Trimming cost V 5 bases and J 4 bases; bases outside gene matches: 6. CDR1 is SGHTA and CDR2 is FQGTGA in the germline V gene. TCRdb reprocessed the reads with MiXCR, giving one entry per CDR3 protein. The table records 200,000 to 250,000 distinct CDR3 sequences, about 23% of them present only once. V and J are TRBV7-3 and TRBJ2-3; TRBD2 agrees at 10 bases. Sequencing was carried out using CD8+ T cells from PBMCs. This receptor was taken from a human donor in good health (CMV status not recorded). Some clones in this sample may be carry-over from other donors' samples. For the CDR3, the DNA is TGTGCCAGCAGCCCCAGCGGGGGGGCCGCAGATACGCAGTATTTT. The encoded protein is CASSPSGGAADTQYF.